Listed below are T cell receptor beta chains from one sample, sequenced in a study of blood T cell repertoires in COVID-19. TCRdb keeps only in-frame clones here, not all; method: immunoSEQ multiplex PCR. The sample lists about 230,000 clones; about 91% were seen once. Specimen: PBMCs or T cells enriched from blood (not recorded which). These receptors originate from a woman aged 40-49 years with acute COVID-19. The CDR3 runs from the conserved cysteine through the conserved F or W. Fields, in order: V gene, CDR3 protein.

v_call: TRBV14; cdr3_aa: CASSPIQAGPQYF
v_call: TRBV2; cdr3_aa: CASSATGVGTGELFF
v_call: TRBV3-1/TRBV3-2; cdr3_aa: CASSQLYGYTF
v_call: TRBV2; cdr3_aa: CASSAQPNQPQHF
v_call: TRBV29-1; cdr3_aa: CSGITGWGEKLFF
v_call: TRBV9; cdr3_aa: CASSVGTGGSYEQYF
v_call: TRBV24-1; cdr3_aa: CATSREEGKAFF
v_call: TRBV29-1; cdr3_aa: CSAIRQGARVTF
v_call: TRBV4-3; cdr3_aa: CASSQDHHTRSYNEQFF
v_call: TRBV30; cdr3_aa: CAWGGQINEKLFF
v_call: TRBV19; cdr3_aa: CASSIVTAMRGGTKSDTQYF
v_call: TRBV6-2/TRBV6-3; cdr3_aa: CASSHQTSLNEQFF
v_call: TRBV5-4; cdr3_aa: CASSFLAGGTDTQYF
v_call: TRBV19; cdr3_aa: CASATGVKGTEAFF
v_call: TRBV6-5; cdr3_aa: CATRWGDPNQPQHF
v_call: TRBV20-1; cdr3_aa: CSALRGKTQYF
v_call: TRBV19; cdr3_aa: CASSIADRGGYGYTF
v_call: TRBV7-2; cdr3_aa: CASSKDRGRVEAFF
v_call: TRBV10-3; cdr3_aa: CAISDGGNEKLFF
v_call: TRBV14; cdr3_aa: CASSQIGLENYGYTF
v_call: TRBV4-3; cdr3_aa: CASSQDRVFATEAFF
v_call: TRBV24-1; cdr3_aa: CATSDPGQGYNEQFF
v_call: TRBV29-1; cdr3_aa: CSVGTSGPSSYNEQFF
v_call: TRBV10-3; cdr3_aa: CATKTDRLNTGELFF
v_call: TRBV5-4; cdr3_aa: CASSKGGGGRVYNEQFF
v_call: TRBV4-1; cdr3_aa: CASSQEGTASVNYGYTF
v_call: TRBV7-2; cdr3_aa: CASSTQGGGNTIYF
v_call: TRBV7-2; cdr3_aa: CASSSLGQGNSPLHF
v_call: TRBV19; cdr3_aa: CASSIPPSRGNQPQHF
v_call: TRBV6-5; cdr3_aa: CASSYYQGNYGYTF
v_call: TRBV19; cdr3_aa: CASSTEGQGYQPQHF
v_call: TRBV14; cdr3_aa: CASSQDLLLDTQYF
v_call: TRBV18; cdr3_aa: CASSPLPTGVVGNTIYF
v_call: TRBV24-1; cdr3_aa: CATSDLGLAENNEQFF
v_call: TRBV3-1/TRBV3-2; cdr3_aa: CASSDTVSNEKLFF
v_call: TRBV5-4; cdr3_aa: CASSSETGRSSYEQYF
v_call: TRBV29-1; cdr3_aa: CSVRARGNENGYTF
v_call: TRBV5-6; cdr3_aa: CASSLAGLNQPQHF
v_call: TRBV7-8; cdr3_aa: CASSFQNEQFF
v_call: TRBV5-1; cdr3_aa: CASSLTGREGRDEQFF
v_call: TRBV7-2; cdr3_aa: CASSLEGAGARHF
v_call: TRBV15; cdr3_aa: CATSRAHPRAVGNQPQHF
v_call: TRBV18; cdr3_aa: CASSQGGGDTEAFF
v_call: TRBV10-3; cdr3_aa: CATRRGNTEAFF
v_call: TRBV11-2; cdr3_aa: CASSFLEAWTGIFNSPLHF